This TCR beta chain derives from a study of beta chain features in type 1 diabetes. Since all of the isolated RNA was reverse transcribed, expressed TCRB transcripts were what got sequenced. There were approximately 3.5 million reads on average in the naive, central memory and regulatory T cell samples. Profiled with immunoSEQ multiplex PCR; TCRdb holds only in-frame clones, not every one. The sample lists approximately 730,000 clones; 13% were seen once. Looked up from germline, CDR1 is KGHSH and CDR2 is LQKENI. CDR3 length: 17 amino acids. J lost 7 bases, V lost 0 bases, and 14 bases had no gene match. With respect to this clone: What it binds is unknown.

Whole-study findings and limits: For Type 1 diabetes patients, all four CD4+ subsets carried TCRB CDR3s that were moderately but significantly shorter.

The chain joins TRBV18 to TRBJ1-2; 7 bases are a match to TRBD1. The sample taken for sequencing was naive CD4+ T cells from blood. This TCR came from a man between 18 and 35 years old with type 1 diabetes. The CDR3 is CASSPPVTGNVGLGYTF. The CDR3, as DNA: TGTGCCAGCTCACCACCGGTGACAGGGAACGTCGGTCTTGGCTACACCTTC.